The clone carrying this T cell receptor (beta chain) showed up many times. The target antigen is unknown. Amplified regions were TCR beta CDR3 sequences from RNA transcripts. RT-PCR in the first round (using the HTBI primer set) targeted the TCR CDR3. MiXCR, run by TCRdb on the multiplex PCR reads, gives a single entry per CDR3 protein. The sample records 250,000 to 300,000 distinct CDR3 sequences, 10% to 15% being singletons. The record originates from a study of T cells in Graves' hyperthyroidism and ophthalmopathy. General observations from the study: Blood also contained most expanded thyroid clonotypes above 0.001.

The sample taken for sequencing was blood. This TCR came from a woman in her twenties or thirties with Graves' hyperthyroidism that later progressed to Graves' ophthalmopathy.

CDR3 nucleotides: TGCAGTGCTAGAGCCCATACAGGGCAGACCGGGGAGCTGTTTTTT. Translating it yields CSARAHTGQTGELFF. This chain connects TRBV20-1 to TRBJ2-2, with D perhaps matching TRBD1 (6 bases). The CDR3 is made up of 15 amino acids. V was shortened by 1 base and J by 5 bases, with 14 bases between the two germline ends. CDR1 DFQATT and CDR2 SNEGSKA come from the germline V gene (reference sequence).